Described below is a single T cell receptor (beta chain) sequence and its context. The data belong to a study of OX40 agonist ivuxolimab in advanced cancers. Study details: The diagnoses of dose-escalation patients were hepatocellular carcinoma, melanoma, renal cell or head and neck cancer.

This table comes from immunoSEQ multiplex PCR, and its TCRdb copy is limited to in-frame clones, with some not included. The sample gives some 77,000 clones, 80% to 95% of which show up once; about 9.4% is in the top ten. The trim removed 5 bases at V and 5 bases at J, leaving 3 bases unmatched. Germline CDR1 SGHAT, CDR2 FQDESV (reference sequence). The CDR3 consists of 14 residues. The V call is TRBV11-1, the J call TRBJ1-6; 7 nucleotides align to TRBD1. The sequenced sample was CD4+ or CD8+ T cells sorted from blood, obtained in a trial of the OX40 agonist ivuxolimab. This sequence originates from an adult with an advanced solid tumor such as melanoma, head and neck, liver or kidney cancer. The CDR3: CASSHRGNNSPLHF. DNA for the CDR3: TGTGCCAGCAGCCACAGGGGCAATAATTCACCCCTCCACTTT.